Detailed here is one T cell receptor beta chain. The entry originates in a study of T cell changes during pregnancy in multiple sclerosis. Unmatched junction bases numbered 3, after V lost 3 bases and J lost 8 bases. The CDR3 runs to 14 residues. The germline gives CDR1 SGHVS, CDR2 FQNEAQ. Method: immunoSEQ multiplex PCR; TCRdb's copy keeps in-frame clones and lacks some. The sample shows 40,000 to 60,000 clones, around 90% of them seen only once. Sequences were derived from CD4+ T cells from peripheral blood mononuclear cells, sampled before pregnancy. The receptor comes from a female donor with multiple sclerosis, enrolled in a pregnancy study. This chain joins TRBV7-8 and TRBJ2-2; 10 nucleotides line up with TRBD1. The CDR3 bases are TGTGCCAGCAGCTTGGACAGGGGGATAGGGGAGCTGTTTTTT. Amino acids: CASSLDRGIGELFF.